In its sample, the clone carrying this T cell receptor (beta chain) was seen a few times. The CDR3 contains 15 residues. CDR1 and CDR2 (germline): SGHRS, YFSETQ. This specimen comes from a study of blood T cells in healthy people across ages. The authors ran a second PCR of roughly 7 to 11 cycles using a sample-barcoded 5' primer and a J-beta primer mix. TCRdb independently ran MiXCR on the 5' RACE reads; one entry per CDR3 protein. The table shows about 290,000 distinct CDR3 sequences, with roughly 27% occurring only once. Sequencing was done on a sample of blood. The chain uses TRBV5-1 and TRBJ2-5; 9 bases agree with TRBD1. The J call may be wrong; the DNA end is better matched by TRBJ2-1. This receptor was obtained from an older woman in good health. CDR3 nucleotides: TGCGCCAGCAGCTTGAAAGGGACAGGGCCCAATGAGCAGTTCTTC. It is translated as CASSLKGTGPNEQFF.